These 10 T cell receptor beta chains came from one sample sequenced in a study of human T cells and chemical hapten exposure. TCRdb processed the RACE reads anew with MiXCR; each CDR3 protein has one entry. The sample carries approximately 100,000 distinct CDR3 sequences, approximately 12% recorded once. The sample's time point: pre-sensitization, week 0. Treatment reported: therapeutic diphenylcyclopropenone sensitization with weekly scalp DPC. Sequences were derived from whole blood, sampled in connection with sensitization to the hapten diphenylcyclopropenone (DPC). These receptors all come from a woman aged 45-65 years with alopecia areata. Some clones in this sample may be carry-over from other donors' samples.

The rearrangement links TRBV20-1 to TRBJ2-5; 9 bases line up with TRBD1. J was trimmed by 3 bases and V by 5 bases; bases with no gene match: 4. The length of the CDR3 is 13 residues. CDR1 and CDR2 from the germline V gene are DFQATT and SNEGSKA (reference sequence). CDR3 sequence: CSAPDRGKETQYF. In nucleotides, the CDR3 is TGCAGTGCTCCGGACAGGGGAAAAGAGACCCAGTACTTC.

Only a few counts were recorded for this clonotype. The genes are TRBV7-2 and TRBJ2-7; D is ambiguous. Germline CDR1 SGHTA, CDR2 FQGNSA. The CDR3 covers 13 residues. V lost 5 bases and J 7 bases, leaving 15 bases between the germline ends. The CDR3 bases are TGTGCCAGCAGCCACGGGTCCACGATAGAGCAGTACTTC. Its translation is CASSHGSTIEQYF. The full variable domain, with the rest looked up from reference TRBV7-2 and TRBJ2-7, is GAGVSQSPSNKVTEKGKDVELRCDPISGHTALYWYRQSLGQGLEFLIYFQGNSAPDKSGLPSDRFSAERTGGSVSTLTIQRTQQEDSAVYLCASSHGSTIEQYFGPGTRLTVT.

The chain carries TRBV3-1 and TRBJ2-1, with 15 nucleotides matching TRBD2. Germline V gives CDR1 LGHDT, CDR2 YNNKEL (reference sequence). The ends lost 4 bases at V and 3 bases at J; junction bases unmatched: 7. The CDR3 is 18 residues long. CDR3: CASSPGLAGGGFYNEQFF. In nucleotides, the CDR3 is TGTGCCAGCAGCCCGGGACTAGCGGGAGGCGGATTCTACAATGAGCAGTTCTTC.

The DNA for the CDR3 is TGCAGCGTTGGGACGGAATCCTACAATGAGCAGTTCTTC. Protein product: CSVGTESYNEQFF. The chain links TRBV29-1 to TRBJ2-1; D not certain. Germline loops: CDR1 SQVTM, CDR2 ANQGSEA. The CDR3 covers 13 residues. V shed 4 bases and J shed 1 base, with 8 bases lying between them.

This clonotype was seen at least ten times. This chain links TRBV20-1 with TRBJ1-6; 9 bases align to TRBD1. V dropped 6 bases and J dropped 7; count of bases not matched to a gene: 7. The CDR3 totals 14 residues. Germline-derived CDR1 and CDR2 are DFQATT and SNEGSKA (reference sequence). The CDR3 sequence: CSAKRTGGNSPLHF. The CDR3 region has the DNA TGCAGTGCCAAGCGCACAGGGGGCAATTCACCCCTCCACTTT.

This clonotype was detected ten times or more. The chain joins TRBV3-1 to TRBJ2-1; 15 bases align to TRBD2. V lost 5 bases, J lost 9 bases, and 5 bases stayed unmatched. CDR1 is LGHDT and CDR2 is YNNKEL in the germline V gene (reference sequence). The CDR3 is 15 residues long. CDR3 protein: CASSTGLAGGIEQFF. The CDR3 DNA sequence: TGTGCCAGCAGCACGGGACTAGCGGGAGGTATTGAGCAGTTCTTC.

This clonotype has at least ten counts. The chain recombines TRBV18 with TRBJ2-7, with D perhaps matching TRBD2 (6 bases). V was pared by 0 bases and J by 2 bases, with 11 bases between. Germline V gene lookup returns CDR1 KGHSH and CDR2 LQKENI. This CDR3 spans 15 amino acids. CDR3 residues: CASSPPARGAYEQYF. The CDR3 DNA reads TGTGCCAGCTCACCACCGGCGCGGGGAGCCTACGAGCAGTACTTC.

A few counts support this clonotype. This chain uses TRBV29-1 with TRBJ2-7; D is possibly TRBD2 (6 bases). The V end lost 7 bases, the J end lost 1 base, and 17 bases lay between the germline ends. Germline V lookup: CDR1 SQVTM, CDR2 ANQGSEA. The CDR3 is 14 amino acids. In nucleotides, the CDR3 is TGCAGCGCCGGGGGTGAGGTATCATCCTACGAGCAGTACTTC. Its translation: CSAGGEVSSYEQYF.

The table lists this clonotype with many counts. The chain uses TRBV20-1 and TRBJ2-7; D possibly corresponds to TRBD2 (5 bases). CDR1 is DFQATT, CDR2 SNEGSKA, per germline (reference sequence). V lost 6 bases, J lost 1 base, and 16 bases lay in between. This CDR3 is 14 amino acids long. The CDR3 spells CSANNPLESYEQYF. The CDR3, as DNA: TGCAGTGCCAACAACCCACTAGAATCCTACGAGCAGTACTTC.

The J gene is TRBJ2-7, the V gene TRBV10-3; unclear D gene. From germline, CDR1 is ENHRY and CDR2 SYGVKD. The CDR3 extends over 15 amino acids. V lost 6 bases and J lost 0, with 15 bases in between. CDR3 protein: CAISSTPASSYEQYF. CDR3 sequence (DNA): TGTGCCATCAGCTCAACGCCAGCCAGCTCCTACGAGCAGTACTTC.